Only one count was recorded for the clone carrying this T cell receptor beta chain. Its antigen remains unidentified. This entry is derived from a study of blood T cells in healthy people across ages. Study outcomes and limitations: In older individuals, TCR beta diversity per million T cells was lower, falling roughly linearly with age.

Trimming cost V 5 bases and J 10 bases; bases outside gene matches: 6. Germline CDR1 and CDR2: SGHTA and FQGNSA. CDR3 length: 12 amino acids. PCR was performed a second time for roughly 7 to 12 cycles using a sample-barcoded 5' primer and a J-beta primer mix. TCRdb itself ran the 5' RACE reads through MiXCR, one entry per CDR3 protein. Of approximately 820,000 distinct CDR3 sequences in the sample, roughly 44% were seen once. The source material was blood. The TCR comes from a man in his 60s in good health. This chain uses TRBV7-2 with TRBJ1-1; TRBD1 aligns across 8 bases. The CDR3, as DNA: TGTGCCAGCAGCGCGGACAGGGTTCGAGCTTTCTTT. Its protein is CASSADRVRAFF.